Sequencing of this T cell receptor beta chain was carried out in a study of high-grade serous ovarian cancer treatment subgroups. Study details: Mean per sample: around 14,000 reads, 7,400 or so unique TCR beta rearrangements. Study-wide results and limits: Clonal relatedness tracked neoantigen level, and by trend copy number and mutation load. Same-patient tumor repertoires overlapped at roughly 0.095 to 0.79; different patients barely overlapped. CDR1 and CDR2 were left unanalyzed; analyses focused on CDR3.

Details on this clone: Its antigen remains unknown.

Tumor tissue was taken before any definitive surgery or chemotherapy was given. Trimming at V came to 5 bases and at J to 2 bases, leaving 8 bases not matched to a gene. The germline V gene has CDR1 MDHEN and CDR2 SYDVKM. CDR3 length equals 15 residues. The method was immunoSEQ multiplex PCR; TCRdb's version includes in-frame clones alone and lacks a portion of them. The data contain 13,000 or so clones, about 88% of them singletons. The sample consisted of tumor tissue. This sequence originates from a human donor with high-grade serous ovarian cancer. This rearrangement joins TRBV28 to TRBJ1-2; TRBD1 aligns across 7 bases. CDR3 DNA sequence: TGTGCCAGCAGTCCGACAGGGAAAGGAAACTATGGCTACACCTTC. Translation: CASSPTGKGNYGYTF.